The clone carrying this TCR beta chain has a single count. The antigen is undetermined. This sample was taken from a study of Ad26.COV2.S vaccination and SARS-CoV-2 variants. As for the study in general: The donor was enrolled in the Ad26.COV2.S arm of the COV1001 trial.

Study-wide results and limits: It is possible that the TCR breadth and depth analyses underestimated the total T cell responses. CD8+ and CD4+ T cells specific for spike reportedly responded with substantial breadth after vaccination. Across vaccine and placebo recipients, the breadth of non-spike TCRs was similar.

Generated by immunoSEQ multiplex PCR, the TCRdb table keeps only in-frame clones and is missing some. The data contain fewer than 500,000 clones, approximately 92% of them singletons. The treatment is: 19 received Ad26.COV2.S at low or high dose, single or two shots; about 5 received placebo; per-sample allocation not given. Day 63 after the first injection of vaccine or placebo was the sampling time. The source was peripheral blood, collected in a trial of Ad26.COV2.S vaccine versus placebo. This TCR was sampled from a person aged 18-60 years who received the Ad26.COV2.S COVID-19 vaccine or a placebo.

The CDR3 is CASGLVIGETQYF. CDR3 nucleotide sequence: TGTGCTAGTGGTTTGGTAATCGGGGAGACCCAGTACTTC. The chain joins TRBV12-5 to TRBJ2-5; D gene ambiguous. Germline V gene data show CDR1 as LGHNT and CDR2 as FRNRAP. V gave up 0 bases and J gave up 5 bases, with 7 bases separating them. CDR3 length equals 13 residues.